The entry that follows covers one TCR beta chain sequence. The data were taken from a study of T cell changes during pregnancy in multiple sclerosis. Generated by immunoSEQ multiplex PCR, the TCRdb table keeps only in-frame clones and is missing some. The sample yields about 43,000 clones, approximately 91% seen once. The receptor was isolated from a female donor with multiple sclerosis, enrolled in a pregnancy study. Sequencing was carried out using PBMCs (not recorded whether the cells were cultured).

The CDR3 nucleotides are TGTGCCAGCAGTCTACTAAGGGACAGCCATCGTTCCTATGGCTACACCTTC. Its protein is CASSLLRDSHRSYGYTF. The chain has TRBV27 and TRBJ1-2, with 7 bases fitting TRBD1. Germline CDR1 reads MNHEY; CDR2 reads SMNVEV (reference sequence). Trimming took 5 bases from V and 4 from J; bases not matched to a gene: 16. CDR3 length equals 17 residues.